This T cell receptor beta chain is from a study of CD8+ T cells in alopecia areata. Following extraction, RNA underwent reverse transcription to cDNA, which served as the sequencing template. TCRdb's copy holds only in-frame clones and misses some; the assay was immunoSEQ multiplex PCR. There are over 30,000 clones in the sample; over 60% occur only once, and roughly a fifth lies in the top ten. It was from alopecia areata patients that lesional scalp punch biopsies and peripheral blood were collected. Germline V CDR1 and CDR2: SQVTM, ANQGSEA. The CDR3 spans 15 residues. Deletions cut 3 bases from V and 2 bases from J, with 16 bases between.

The sequence derives from a human donor with alopecia areata. The chain links TRBV29-1 to TRBJ2-5; D is possibly TRBD1 (7 bases). Sequenced: NKG2D-low CD8+ T cells sorted from blood. CDR3 bases: TGCAGCGTTGAGGGCCAGGGGGGAACTCAAGAGACCCAGTACTTC. Residues: CSVEGQGGTQETQYF.